This T cell receptor (beta chain) emerged from a study of shared clonotypes between healthy human individuals. All donors qualified as healthy HIV-negative adults and had experienced no recent acute infections or vaccinations. CDR1 is SEHNR, CDR2 FQNEAQ, per germline (reference sequence). V shed 3 bases and J 6 bases; nucleotides not matched to a gene: 4. This CDR3 is 15 amino acids long. Findings of the study overall: Researchers sampled only blood; tissue repertoires likely differ.

Evenly divided among several immunoSEQ plates was the genomic DNA of each subset. Here immunoSEQ multiplex PCR was the method, and the copy in TCRdb shows in-frame clones only, minus some. This sample carries about 460,000 clones, around 77% of them seen once, and the ten largest clones take approximately 12%. As regards this clone: Its target is not known.

The specimen sequenced was PBMCs. This chain joins TRBV7-9 and TRBJ2-1; 11 bases match TRBD2. This clonotype originated in a woman aged 40 to 50 in good health. Some clones in this sample may be carry-over from other donors' samples. CDR3 nucleotides: TGTGCCAGCAGCTTGGGACTAGCGGTGCTCAATGAGCAGTTCTTC. Amino acid sequence: CASSLGLAVLNEQFF.